The rows below give T cell receptor beta chains drawn from one sample of a study of shared clonotypes between healthy human individuals. The protocol was immunoSEQ multiplex PCR, while the TCRdb copy is restricted to in-frame clones and leaves out a portion. The sample has roughly 1.4 million clones, approximately 98.5% seen once. The sample taken for sequencing was naive CD4+ T cells sorted from blood. The receptor source for this set is a man aged 25-40 years in good health. Both conserved end residues are part of each CDR3. The order of the fields is clone size, V gene, D gene, J gene, CDR3 protein, CDR3 DNA. D genes are given only for firm matches. Expanded clones are given a class, and other clones once, few, many or no size at all.

clone size: -; V gene: TRBV7-9; D gene: TRBD2; J gene: TRBJ2-7; CDR3 protein: CASSLTGGPSEQYF; CDR3 DNA: TGTGCCAGCAGCTTAACGGGAGGGCCGTCCGAGCAGTACTTC
clone size: -; V gene: TRBV5-1; D gene: TRBD2; J gene: TRBJ2-5; CDR3 protein: CASSTGTSLETQYF; CDR3 DNA: TGCGCCAGCAGCACGGGGACTAGCTTGGAGACCCAGTACTTC
clone size: -; V gene: TRBV5-1; D gene: -; J gene: TRBJ1-2; CDR3 protein: CASSLERHGYTF; CDR3 DNA: TGCGCCAGCAGCCTCGAACGCCATGGCTACACCTTC
clone size: -; V gene: TRBV5-1; D gene: TRBD1; J gene: TRBJ1-2; CDR3 protein: CASSLARTGTGTLEGYTF; CDR3 DNA: TGCGCCAGCAGCTTGGCTAGGACCGGGACAGGGACGCTGGAGGGCTACACCTTC
clone size: -; V gene: TRBV18; D gene: -; J gene: TRBJ1-2; CDR3 protein: CASSEDSNYGYTF; CDR3 DNA: TGTGCCAGCTCAGAGGACAGTAACTATGGCTACACCTTC
clone size: once; V gene: TRBV28; D gene: -; J gene: TRBJ1-4; CDR3 protein: CASSLGGAREKLFF; CDR3 DNA: TGTGCCAGCAGTTTAGGTGGGGCGCGTGAAAAACTGTTTTTT
clone size: -; V gene: TRBV18; D gene: TRBD1; J gene: TRBJ2-3; CDR3 protein: CASSPGRQGDTQYF; CDR3 DNA: TGTGCCAGCTCACCGGGTAGACAGGGGGATACGCAGTATTTT
clone size: -; V gene: TRBV7-2; D gene: TRBD2; J gene: TRBJ2-3; CDR3 protein: CASSLRSTLAGGRWDTQYF; CDR3 DNA: TGTGCCAGCAGCCTGCGATCTACACTAGCGGGAGGGCGTTGGGATACGCAGTATTTT
clone size: -; V gene: TRBV25-1; D gene: -; J gene: TRBJ2-3; CDR3 protein: CASSDTTPKNPDTQYF; CDR3 DNA: TGTGCCAGCAGTGATACGACACCGAAAAATCCAGATACGCAGTATTTT
clone size: -; V gene: TRBV10-3; D gene: TRBD1; J gene: TRBJ2-7; CDR3 protein: CAISDPDRGRPEQYF; CDR3 DNA: TGTGCCATCAGTGATCCCGACAGGGGGCGCCCCGAGCAGTACTTC
clone size: -; V gene: TRBV2; D gene: -; J gene: TRBJ2-3; CDR3 protein: CASSGEGSDTQYF; CDR3 DNA: TGTGCCAGCAGTGGTGAGGGGTCAGATACGCAGTATTTT
clone size: -; V gene: TRBV14; D gene: -; J gene: TRBJ1-2; CDR3 protein: CASSLTLESYGYTF; CDR3 DNA: TGTGCCAGCAGCCTTACTTTGGAGAGCTATGGCTACACCTTC
clone size: -; V gene: TRBV27; D gene: TRBD2; J gene: TRBJ2-5; CDR3 protein: CASSLRPGRVEETQYF; CDR3 DNA: TGTGCCAGCAGTTTACGGCCGGGGAGGGTCGAGGAGACCCAGTACTTC
clone size: few; V gene: TRBV18; D gene: TRBD2; J gene: TRBJ2-7; CDR3 protein: CASSRQQAGVFDEQYF; CDR3 DNA: TGTGCCAGCTCCCGACAGCAAGCGGGAGTATTCGACGAGCAGTACTTC
clone size: -; V gene: TRBV27; D gene: -; J gene: TRBJ1-1; CDR3 protein: CASSLSVSGGLYTEAFF; CDR3 DNA: TGTGCCAGCAGTTTATCGGTGTCAGGAGGATTGTATACTGAAGCTTTCTTT
clone size: -; V gene: TRBV27; D gene: TRBD1; J gene: TRBJ2-7; CDR3 protein: CASRTTAGTGTYEQYF; CDR3 DNA: TGTGCCAGCAGGACGACCGCCGGGACAGGGACCTACGAGCAGTACTTC
clone size: -; V gene: TRBV5-1; D gene: -; J gene: TRBJ1-1; CDR3 protein: CASSLVSGMDTEAFF; CDR3 DNA: TGCGCCAGCAGCTTGGTGTCAGGGATGGACACTGAAGCTTTCTTT
clone size: -; V gene: TRBV5-1; D gene: -; J gene: TRBJ2-4; CDR3 protein: CASSSTVRGNIQYF; CDR3 DNA: TGCGCCAGCAGCTCGACAGTAAGAGGAAACATTCAGTACTTC
clone size: -; V gene: TRBV5-4; D gene: -; J gene: TRBJ1-1; CDR3 protein: CASSFELNTEAFF; CDR3 DNA: TGTGCCAGCAGCTTTGAGTTGAACACTGAAGCTTTCTTT